Below, 22 T cell receptor beta chains from the same sample are listed, as sequenced in a study of neurological immune-mediated disorders. Each CDR3 protein is one row after TCRdb ran MiXCR on the 5' RACE reads. The table shows some 16,000 distinct CDR3 sequences, with less than 25% occurring only once. The specimen sequenced was PBMCs. Source of these receptors: a man between 45 and 60 years old in good health.

Within the sample, this clonotype is medium-sized. The V call is TRBV7-2, the J call TRBJ1-3; no reliable D call. The V gene's germline CDR1 is SGHTA and CDR2 FQGNSA. V gave up 2 bases and J gave up 0 bases, with 14 bases separating them. The CDR3 totals 17 residues. CDR3 region: CASSLSGRGSSGNTIYF. CDR3 nucleotide sequence: TGTGCCAGCAGCTTAAGTGGTCGGGGATCCTCTGGAAACACCATATATTTT.

CDR3 DNA: TGTGCCAGCAGCCACCTTAGAGGCTACGAGCAGTACTTC. Translation: CASSHLRGYEQYF. V and J are TRBV6-2 or TRBV6-3 and TRBJ2-7; D is unresolved. CDR3 length equals 13 residues. CDR1 and CDR2 (germline): MNHEY, SVGEGT. V dropped 6 bases and J dropped 3 bases, with 12 bases sitting between them.

By share, this clonotype ranks as medium-sized (0.01 to 0.1%). V and J are TRBV24-1 and TRBJ2-1; tentatively, D is TRBD2 (6 bases). CDR1 and CDR2 (germline): KGHDR, SFDVKD. This CDR3 is 16 amino acids long. Trimming removed 3 bases at V and 0 bases at J, with 11 bases between. This CDR3 is CATSDRAGPSYNEQFF. CDR3 sequence (DNA): TGTGCCACCAGTGATAGAGCGGGCCCCTCCTACAATGAGCAGTTCTTC.

This clonotype has at least ten counts. The rearrangement links TRBV20-1 to TRBJ2-5, with 8 bases identical to TRBD2. The CDR3 is 16 amino acids. V was pared by 0 bases and J by 3 bases, with 9 bases of the junction left unmatched. Germline values: CDR1 DFQATT, CDR2 SNEGSKA (reference sequence). The CDR3 coding sequence is TGCAGTGCTAGAGATCCGGGAGGGCCGATGGAAGAGACCCAGTACTTC. The encoded protein is CSARDPGGPMEETQYF.

This clonotype has ten or more counts. The V call is TRBV4-3, the J call TRBJ2-3; a weak D match, TRBD2 (6 bases). Per the germline V gene, CDR1 is LGHNA and CDR2 is YSLEER. The germline V and J ends were trimmed by 7 bases and 4 bases, with 18 bases remaining between them. CDR3 length equals 15 residues. Here the CDR3 reads CASKTVGGLPDTQYF. The CDR3 DNA reads TGCGCCAGCAAAACCGTGGGGGGATTACCAGATACGCAGTATTTT.

The chain is built from TRBV4-3 and TRBJ2-5; 10 nucleotides line up with TRBD1. The trim removed 1 base at V and 5 bases at J, leaving 7 bases unmatched. The CDR3 is 16 residues long. Per the germline V gene, CDR1 is LGHNA and CDR2 is YSLEER. CDR3 amino acids: CASSQGYGQGVETQYF. The CDR3 coding sequence is TGCGCCAGCAGCCAAGGATACGGACAGGGGGTCGAGACCCAGTACTTC.

This clonotype is judged medium-sized. V usage is TRBV20-1 and J usage is TRBJ2-7; 7 positions match TRBD1. The CDR3 runs to 12 residues. Germline lookup yields CDR1 DFQATT and CDR2 SNEGSKA (reference sequence). Germline trimming cut 4 bases from V and 4 bases from J; bases unmatched to any gene: 4. For the CDR3, the DNA is TGCAGTGCTACTGACAGGGAATACGAGCAGTACTTC. As protein: CSATDREYEQYF.

This clonotype was detected many times. This CDR3 is CASSRTVANYGYTF. The CDR3 DNA sequence: TGTGCCAGCAGCAGGACGGTCGCTAACTATGGCTACACCTTC. This chain joins TRBV5-5 and TRBJ1-2; D gene ambiguous. This CDR3 is 14 amino acids long. V was shortened by 4 bases and J by 0 bases, with 10 bases between the two germline ends. In germline, CDR1 is SGHKS, CDR2 YYEKEE (reference sequence).

This clonotype has a count of ten or more. The chain has TRBV18 and TRBJ2-1; 11 positions match TRBD2. Germline V gene lookup returns CDR1 KGHSH and CDR2 LQKENI. With 2 bases clipped from V and 2 bases from J, the junction kept 2 bases outside the gene matches. This CDR3 contains 16 residues. The CDR3 region is CASSPGTSGAYNEQFF. The CDR3, as DNA: TGTGCCAGCTCACCAGGGACTAGCGGAGCCTACAATGAGCAGTTCTTC.

This clonotype was counted ten times or more. The rearrangement uses TRBV24-1 and TRBJ2-1; the match to TRBD2 covers 12 bases. The V and J ends lost 2 bases and 8 bases, in that order; junction bases with no gene match: 9. Germline CDR1 KGHDR, CDR2 SFDVKD. The CDR3 is 17 residues long. CDR3 loop: CATSDSSLAGGIDEQFF. DNA for the CDR3: TGTGCCACCAGTGATTCGTCACTAGCGGGAGGTATCGATGAGCAGTTCTTC.

The V and J genes are TRBV29-1 and TRBJ2-7; D remains unclear. Per germline, CDR1 SQVTM and CDR2 ANQGSEA. The V end lost 4 bases, the J end lost 2 bases, and 9 bases lay between the germline ends. The CDR3 runs to 12 residues. The CDR3 protein is CSVAVVPYEQYF. DNA for the CDR3: TGCAGCGTTGCGGTCGTCCCCTACGAGCAGTACTTC.

Relative to its sample, this clonotype is medium-sized. The V call is TRBV4-1, the J call TRBJ2-7, with 10 bases fitting TRBD2. From germline, CDR1 is MGHRA and CDR2 YSYEKL. CDR3 length: 13 residues. The V gene end was trimmed by 1 base and the J gene end by 6 bases; junction bases not matched to a gene: 0. CDR3 DNA sequence: TGCGCCAGCAGCCAAGGACTAGCGGGCGAGCAGTACTTC. It codes for CASSQGLAGEQYF.

This clonotype was picked up many times. The chain links TRBV5-1 to TRBJ2-1; the D gene is possibly TRBD2 (6 bases). CDR3 size: 14 residues. The V gene lost 9 bases and the J gene lost 6 bases, with 19 bases spanning the gap. Germline CDR1 SGHRS, CDR2 YFSETQ. CDR3 DNA sequence: TGCGCCACCTCGGGTGGAGGGGTTACCAATGAGCAGTTCTTC. Its protein product is CATSGGGVTNEQFF.

This clonotype has at least ten counts. The chain joins TRBV24-1 to TRBJ2-5; D is possibly TRBD1 or TRBD2 (5 bases each). CDR3 length: 13 amino acids. Germline assignment: CDR1 KGHDR and CDR2 SFDVKD. V was cut by 2 bases and J by 5 bases, with 8 bases left in between. CDR3 protein: CATSDSGDETQYF. In DNA form, the CDR3 reads TGTGCCACCAGTGATTCCGGGGACGAGACCCAGTACTTC.

Ten or more counts support this clonotype. The rearrangement links TRBV5-1 to TRBJ2-2; D uncertain. V lost 4 bases and J lost 0, with 13 bases in between. In germline, CDR1 is SGHRS, CDR2 YFSETQ. The CDR3 runs to 16 residues. CDR3 sequence (DNA): TGCGCCAGCAGCCCTTCCAGATTATCGAACACCGGGGAGCTGTTTTTT. Protein product: CASSPSRLSNTGELFF.

This clonotype ranks as medium-sized (0.01 to 0.1%). The CDR3 DNA follows: TGTGCCACCAGCAGCTCCGGGACAGTCTACGAGCAGTACTTC. Encoded protein: CATSSSGTVYEQYF. The chain is built from TRBV15 and TRBJ2-7; TRBD1 matches at 7 bases. CDR3 length equals 14 residues. After removal of 3 bases from V and 3 bases from J, the junction contained 5 bases not matched to a gene. Germline assignment: CDR1 LNHNV and CDR2 YYDKDF (reference sequence).

This clonotype was seen repeatedly, ten times or more. The CDR3 DNA sequence: TGTGCCAGCAGCTTAAGACTAGCCGCAAGCACAGATACGCAGTATTTT. This codes for CASSLRLAASTDTQYF. The V call is TRBV7-9, the J call TRBJ2-3; 7 nucleotides line up with TRBD2. This CDR3 is 16 amino acids long. V was pared by 2 bases and J by 0 bases, with 5 bases of the junction left unmatched. Germline V CDR1 and CDR2: SEHNR, FQNEAQ (reference sequence).

V is TRBV20-1 and J is TRBJ1-2; D not certain. V dropped 1 base and J dropped 2 bases, with 5 bases sitting between them. Germline CDR1 reads DFQATT; CDR2 reads SNEGSKA (reference sequence). This CDR3 has 12 amino acids. The CDR3: CSARVRNYGYTF. The CDR3 bases are TGCAGTGCTAGAGTCAGGAACTATGGCTACACCTTC.

This clonotype was picked up many times. The V gene is TRBV9, the J gene TRBJ2-5, with D possibly TRBD2 on 5 matching bases. CDR3 length equals 14 residues. Germline V lookup: CDR1 SGDLS, CDR2 YYNGEE. V was shortened by 0 bases and J by 5 bases, with 11 bases between the two germline ends. The CDR3 region is CASSVAAGRETQYF. CDR3 bases: TGTGCCAGCAGCGTAGCTGCGGGTCGGGAGACCCAGTACTTC.

This clonotype is categorized as medium-sized. This chain joins TRBV5-1 and TRBJ2-2; 7 bases map to TRBD2. The CDR3 totals 14 residues. CDR1 is SGHRS and CDR2 is YFSETQ in the germline V gene. Germline trimming cut 6 bases from V and 4 bases from J; bases unmatched to any gene: 6. Here the CDR3 DNA reads TGCGCCAGCACGAGCGGGAAAGGCACCGGGGAGCTGTTTTTT. Amino acid sequence: CASTSGKGTGELFF.

This clonotype is judged medium-sized (0.01 to 0.1%). The chain recombines TRBV10-3 with TRBJ2-3; 10 bases are shared with TRBD2. V trimming: 0 bases; J trimming: 6 bases; junction bases outside the gene matches: 9. From germline, CDR1 is ENHRY and CDR2 SYGVKD. The CDR3 is 17 residues long. The CDR3 spells CAISESTSSGSSDTQYF. The CDR3, as DNA: TGTGCCATCAGTGAGTCTACGTCTAGCGGGAGTTCGGATACGCAGTATTTT.

Only one count was recorded for this clonotype. The chain carries TRBV3-1 and TRBJ1-3, with unresolved D. Germline V gene lookup returns CDR1 LGHDT and CDR2 YNNKEL (reference sequence). The CDR3 totals 15 residues. The V and J ends lost 4 bases and 0 bases respectively, with 10 bases between them. CDR3 loop: CASSPTPGSGNTIYF. In nucleotides, the CDR3 is TGTGCCAGCAGCCCCACACCCGGCTCTGGAAACACCATATATTTT.